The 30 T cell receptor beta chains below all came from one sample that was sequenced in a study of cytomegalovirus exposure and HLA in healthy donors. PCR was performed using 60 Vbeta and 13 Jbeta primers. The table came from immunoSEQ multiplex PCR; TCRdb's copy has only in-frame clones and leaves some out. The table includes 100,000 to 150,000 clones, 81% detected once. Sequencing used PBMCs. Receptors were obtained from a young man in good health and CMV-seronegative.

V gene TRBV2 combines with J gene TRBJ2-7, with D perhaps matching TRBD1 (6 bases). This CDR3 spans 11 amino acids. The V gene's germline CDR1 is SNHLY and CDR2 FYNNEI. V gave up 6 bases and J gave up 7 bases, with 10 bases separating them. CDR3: CASRGRGEQYF. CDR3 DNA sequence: TGTGCCAGCAGGGGCAGGGGAGAGCAGTACTTC.

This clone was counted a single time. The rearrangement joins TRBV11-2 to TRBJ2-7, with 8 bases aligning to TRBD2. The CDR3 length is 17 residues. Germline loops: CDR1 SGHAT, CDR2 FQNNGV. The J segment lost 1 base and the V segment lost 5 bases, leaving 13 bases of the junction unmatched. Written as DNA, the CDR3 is TGTGCCAGCAGCCCACCTCGGGGGGGCGGGGCATCCTACGAGCAGTACTTC. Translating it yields CASSPPRGGGASYEQYF.

The CDR3 sequence: CASSEIEGYNQPQHF. The CDR3 nucleotides read TGTGCCAGCAGTGAAATCGAGGGTTACAATCAGCCCCAGCATTTT. This chain joins TRBV6-1 and TRBJ1-5; D not resolved. The CDR3 is 15 amino acids. The germline V gene encodes CDR1 MNHNS and CDR2 SASEGT. The V gene lost 2 bases and the J gene lost 3 bases, with 11 bases spanning the gap.

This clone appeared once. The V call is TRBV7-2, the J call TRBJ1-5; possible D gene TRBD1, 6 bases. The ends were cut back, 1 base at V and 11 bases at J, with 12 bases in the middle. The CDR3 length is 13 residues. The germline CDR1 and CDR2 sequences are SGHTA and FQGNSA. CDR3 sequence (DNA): TGTGCCAGCAGCTTAGATCAGGGGCGGACCCAGCATTTT. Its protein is CASSLDQGRTQHF.

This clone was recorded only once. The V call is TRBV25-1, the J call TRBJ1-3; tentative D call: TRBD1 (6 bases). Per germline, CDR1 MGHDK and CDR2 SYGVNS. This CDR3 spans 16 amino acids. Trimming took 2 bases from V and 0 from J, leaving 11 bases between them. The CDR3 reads CASSETQGFSGNTIYF. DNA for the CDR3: TGTGCCAGCAGTGAAACCCAGGGGTTCTCTGGAAACACCATATATTTT.

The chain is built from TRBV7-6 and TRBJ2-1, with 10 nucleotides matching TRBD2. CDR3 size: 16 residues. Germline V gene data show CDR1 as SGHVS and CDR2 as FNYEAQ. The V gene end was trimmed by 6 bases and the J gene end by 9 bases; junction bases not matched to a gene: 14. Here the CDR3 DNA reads TGTGCCAGCAGTCCTACCTCTGAGCGGGGGGGCACTGAGCAGTTCTTC. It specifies CASSPTSERGGTEQFF.

The CDR3 sequence: CASTPVGQGGYGYTF. CDR3 DNA sequence: TGTGCCAGCACCCCGGTGGGACAGGGAGGGTATGGCTACACCTTC. The rearrangement uses TRBV28 and TRBJ1-2; 9 bases are a match to TRBD1. There are 15 residues in the CDR3. V trimming: 7 bases; J trimming: 5 bases; junction bases outside the gene matches: 11. CDR1 is MDHEN, CDR2 SYDVKM, per germline.

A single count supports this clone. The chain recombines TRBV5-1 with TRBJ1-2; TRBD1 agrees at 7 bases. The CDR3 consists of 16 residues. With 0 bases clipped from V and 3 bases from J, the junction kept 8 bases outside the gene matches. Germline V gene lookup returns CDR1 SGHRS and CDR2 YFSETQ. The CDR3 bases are TGCGCCAGCAGCTTGGGGACAGGAATTACTGACTATGGCTACACCTTC. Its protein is CASSLGTGITDYGYTF.

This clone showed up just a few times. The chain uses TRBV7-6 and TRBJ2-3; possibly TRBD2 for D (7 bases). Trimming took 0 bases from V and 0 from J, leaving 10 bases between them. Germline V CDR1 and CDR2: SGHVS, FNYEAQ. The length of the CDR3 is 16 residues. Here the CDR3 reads CASSLAGGLSTDTQYF. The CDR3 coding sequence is TGTGCCAGCAGCTTAGCGGGGGGGCTAAGCACAGATACGCAGTATTTT.

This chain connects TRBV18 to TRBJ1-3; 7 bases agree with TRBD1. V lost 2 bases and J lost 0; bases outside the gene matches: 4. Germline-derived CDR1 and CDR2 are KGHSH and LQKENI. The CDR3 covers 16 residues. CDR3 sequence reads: CASSPGGQHSGNTIYF. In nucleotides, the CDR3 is TGTGCCAGCTCACCAGGGGGACAGCACTCTGGAAACACCATATATTTT.

CDR3 sequence (DNA): TGCGCCAGCAGCCCAGGACAGCGAGCTGAAAAACTGTTTTTT. Translating it yields CASSPGQRAEKLFF. J is TRBJ1-4 and V is TRBV5-1; TRBD1 is a possible D gene (6 bases). Trimming took 4 bases from V and 7 from J, leaving 14 bases between them. Germline V gene lookup returns CDR1 SGHRS and CDR2 YFSETQ. This CDR3 has 14 residues.

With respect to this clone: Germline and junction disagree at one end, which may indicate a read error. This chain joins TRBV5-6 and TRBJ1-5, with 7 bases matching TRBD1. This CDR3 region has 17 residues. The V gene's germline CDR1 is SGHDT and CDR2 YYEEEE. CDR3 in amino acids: CASSLSGLTGWFQLQHF. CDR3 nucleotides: TGTGCCAGCAGCTTGTCCGGATTGACAGGGTGGTTTCAGCTCCAGCATTTT.

Here the CDR3 reads CASSPQGEGQRGADPHNEQFF. CDR3 coding DNA: TGTGCCAGCAGCCCCCAAGGGGAGGGGCAGCGGGGGGCCGACCCCCACAATGAGCAGTTCTTC. The gene calls are TRBV13 and TRBJ2-1; TRBD2 matches at 9 bases. Germline V gene sequence: CDR1 PRHDT, CDR2 FYEKMQ (reference sequence). The trim removed 5 bases at V and 5 bases at J, leaving 25 bases unmatched. The CDR3 covers 21 residues.

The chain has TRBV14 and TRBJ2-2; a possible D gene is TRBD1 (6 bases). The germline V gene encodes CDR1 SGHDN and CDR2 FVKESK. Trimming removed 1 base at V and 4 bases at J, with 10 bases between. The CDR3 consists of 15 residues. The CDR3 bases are TGTGCCAGCAGCCAAGCAGGGGCCAGCACCGGGGAGCTGTTTTTT. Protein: CASSQAGASTGELFF.

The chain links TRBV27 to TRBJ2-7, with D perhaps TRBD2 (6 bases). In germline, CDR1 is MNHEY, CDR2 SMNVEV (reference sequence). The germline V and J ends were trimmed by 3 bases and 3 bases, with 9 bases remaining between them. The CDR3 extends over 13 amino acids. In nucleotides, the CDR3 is TGTGCCAGCAGTTTGGGGACTGGCTACGAGCAGTACTTC. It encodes CASSLGTGYEQYF.

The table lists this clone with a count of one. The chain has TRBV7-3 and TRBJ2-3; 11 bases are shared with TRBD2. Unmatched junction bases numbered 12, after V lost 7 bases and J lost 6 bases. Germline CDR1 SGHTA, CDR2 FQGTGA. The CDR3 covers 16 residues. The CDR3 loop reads CASTPLAGAPFDTQYF. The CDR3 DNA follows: TGTGCCAGCACCCCACTAGCGGGGGCCCCCTTCGATACGCAGTATTTT.

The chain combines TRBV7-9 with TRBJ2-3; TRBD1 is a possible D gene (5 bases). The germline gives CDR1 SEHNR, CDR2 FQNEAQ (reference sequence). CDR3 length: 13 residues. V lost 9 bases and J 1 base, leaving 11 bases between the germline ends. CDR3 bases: TGTGCCAGTGATGGGGCGGGCACAGATACGCAGTATTTT. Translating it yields CASDGAGTDTQYF.

The CDR3: CASSLPRVGNNEQFF. CDR3 nucleotide sequence: TGTGCCAGCAGCTTACCCAGGGTGGGGAACAATGAGCAGTTCTTC. The chain is built from TRBV7-9 and TRBJ2-1; a weak D match, TRBD1 (5 bases). V gave up 2 bases and J gave up 5 bases, with 13 bases separating them. Germline CDR1 reads SEHNR; CDR2 reads FQNEAQ (reference sequence). The CDR3 runs 15 residues.

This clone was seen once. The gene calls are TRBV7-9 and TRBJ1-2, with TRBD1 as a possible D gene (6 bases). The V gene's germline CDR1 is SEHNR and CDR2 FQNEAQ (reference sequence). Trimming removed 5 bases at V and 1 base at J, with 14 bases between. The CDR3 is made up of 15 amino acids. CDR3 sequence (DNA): TGTGCCAGCAGCCCCGGACAGAACTTTAACTATGGCTACACCTTC. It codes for CASSPGQNFNYGYTF.

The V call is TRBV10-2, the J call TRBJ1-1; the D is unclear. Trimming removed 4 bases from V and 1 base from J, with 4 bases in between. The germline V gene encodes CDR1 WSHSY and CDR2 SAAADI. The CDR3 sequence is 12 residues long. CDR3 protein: CASSARNTEAFF. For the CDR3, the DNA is TGCGCCAGCAGTGCCAGGAACACTGAAGCTTTCTTT.

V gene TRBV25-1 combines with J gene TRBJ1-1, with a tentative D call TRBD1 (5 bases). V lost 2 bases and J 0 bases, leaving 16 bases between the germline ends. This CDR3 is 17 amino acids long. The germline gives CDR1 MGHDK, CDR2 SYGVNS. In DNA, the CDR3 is TGTGCCAGCAGTGAAAGTCAGGGAGGGCCTTTGAACACTGAAGCTTTCTTT. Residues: CASSESQGGPLNTEAFF.

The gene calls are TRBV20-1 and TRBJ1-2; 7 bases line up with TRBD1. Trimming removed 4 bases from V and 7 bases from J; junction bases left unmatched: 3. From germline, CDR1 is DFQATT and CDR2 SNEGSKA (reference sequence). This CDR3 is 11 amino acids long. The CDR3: CSAIQGGGYTF. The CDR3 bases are TGCAGTGCTATCCAGGGGGGTGGCTACACCTTC.

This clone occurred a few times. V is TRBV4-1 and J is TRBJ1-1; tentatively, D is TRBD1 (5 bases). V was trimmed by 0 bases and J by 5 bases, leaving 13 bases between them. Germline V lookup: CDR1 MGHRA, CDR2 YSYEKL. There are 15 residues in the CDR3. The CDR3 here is CASSQDTARGTEAFF. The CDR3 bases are TGCGCCAGCAGCCAAGATACGGCCCGGGGGACTGAAGCTTTCTTT.

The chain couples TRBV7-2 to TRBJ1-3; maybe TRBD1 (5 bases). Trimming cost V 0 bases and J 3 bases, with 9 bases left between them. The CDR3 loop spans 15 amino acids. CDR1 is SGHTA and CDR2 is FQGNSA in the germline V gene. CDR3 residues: CASSLAPGLGNTIYF. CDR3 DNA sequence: TGTGCCAGCAGCTTAGCGCCGGGACTTGGAAACACCATATATTTT.

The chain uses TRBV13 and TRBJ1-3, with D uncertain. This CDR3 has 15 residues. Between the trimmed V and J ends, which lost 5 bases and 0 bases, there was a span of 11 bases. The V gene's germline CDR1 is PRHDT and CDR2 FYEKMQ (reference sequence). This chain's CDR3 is CASSPGTSSGNTIYF. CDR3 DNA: TGTGCCAGCAGCCCAGGTACTAGCTCTGGAAACACCATATATTTT.

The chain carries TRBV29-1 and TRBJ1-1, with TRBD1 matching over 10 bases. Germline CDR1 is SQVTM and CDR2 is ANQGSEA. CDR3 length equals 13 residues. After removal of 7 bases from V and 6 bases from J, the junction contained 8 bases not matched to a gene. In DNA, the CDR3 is TGCAGCGCTTGGGACAGGGGAATCTCTGAAGCTTTCTTT. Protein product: CSAWDRGISEAFF.

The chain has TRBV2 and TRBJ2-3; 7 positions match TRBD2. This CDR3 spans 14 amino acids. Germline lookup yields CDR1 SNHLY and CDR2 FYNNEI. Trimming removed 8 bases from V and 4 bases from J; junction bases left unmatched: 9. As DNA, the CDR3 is TGTGCCAGCCAAAGGACTAGGGTTTCAGATACGCAGTATTTT. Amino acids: CASQRTRVSDTQYF.

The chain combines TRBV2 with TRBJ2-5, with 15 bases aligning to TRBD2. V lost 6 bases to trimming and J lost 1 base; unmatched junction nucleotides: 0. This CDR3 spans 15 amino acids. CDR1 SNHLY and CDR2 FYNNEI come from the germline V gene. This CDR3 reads CASRGLAGGQETQYF. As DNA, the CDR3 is TGTGCCAGCAGGGGACTAGCGGGGGGCCAAGAGACCCAGTACTTC.

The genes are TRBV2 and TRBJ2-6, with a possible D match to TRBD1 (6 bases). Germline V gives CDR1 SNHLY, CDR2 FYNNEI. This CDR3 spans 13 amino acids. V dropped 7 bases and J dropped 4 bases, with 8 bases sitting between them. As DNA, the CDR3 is TGTGCCAGCACAGGGGTCGGGGCCAACGTCCTGACTTTC. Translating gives CASTGVGANVLTF.

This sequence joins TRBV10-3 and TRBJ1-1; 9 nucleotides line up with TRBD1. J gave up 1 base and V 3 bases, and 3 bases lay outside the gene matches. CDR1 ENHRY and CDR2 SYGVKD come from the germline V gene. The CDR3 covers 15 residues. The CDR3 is CAISDGTGQNTEAFF. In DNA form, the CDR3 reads TGTGCCATCAGTGACGGGACAGGGCAGAACACTGAAGCTTTCTTT.